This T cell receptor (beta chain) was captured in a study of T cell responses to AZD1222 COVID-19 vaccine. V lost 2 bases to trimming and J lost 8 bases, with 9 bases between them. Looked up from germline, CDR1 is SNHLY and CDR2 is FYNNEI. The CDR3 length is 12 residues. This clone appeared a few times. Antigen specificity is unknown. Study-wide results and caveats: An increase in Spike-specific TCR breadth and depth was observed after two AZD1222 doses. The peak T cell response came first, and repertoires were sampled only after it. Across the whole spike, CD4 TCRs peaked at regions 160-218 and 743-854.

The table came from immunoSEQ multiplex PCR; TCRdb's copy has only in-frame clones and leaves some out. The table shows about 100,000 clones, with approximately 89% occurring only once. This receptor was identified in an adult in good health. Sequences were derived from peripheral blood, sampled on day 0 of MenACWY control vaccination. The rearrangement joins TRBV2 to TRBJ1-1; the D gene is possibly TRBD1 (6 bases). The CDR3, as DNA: TGTGCCAGCAGTGAAATTAGGGGGGAAGCTTTCTTT. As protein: CASSEIRGEAFF.